This T cell receptor (beta chain) was retrieved from a study of blood T cell repertoires in COVID-19. Across the whole study: COVID-19 samples from acute and convalescent phases originated in the United States, Italy and Spain. PBMCs, B-cell-depleted T cells, or T cells were the source of the cDNA or gDNA that made up the material.

From germline, CDR1 is LGHDT and CDR2 YNNKEL (reference sequence). The CDR3 has 16 residues. V was cut by 0 bases and J by 8 bases, with 19 bases left in between. In the source study's methods: It was from reference gene primer amplification that nucleated cell counts were estimated. Sequencing was performed with immunoSEQ multiplex PCR; in TCRdb, only in-frame clones are kept and a portion is missing. The DNA was the basis for D and trimming; V, J and clone size are from that table. The sample holds 150,000 or so clones, 86% seen once. Cohort assignment relied on participant-reported clinical history.

The source material was PBMCs or T cells enriched from blood (not recorded which). This chain joins TRBV3-1 (or the pseudogene TRBV3-2) and TRBJ1-2; D call uncertain. The receptor comes from a man in his fifties who had recovered from COVID-19. The DNA of the CDR3 is TGTGCCAGCAGCCAAGATCGGGTCGGGGAAGGAAAAGGCTACACCTTC. Its protein product is CASSQDRVGEGKGYTF.